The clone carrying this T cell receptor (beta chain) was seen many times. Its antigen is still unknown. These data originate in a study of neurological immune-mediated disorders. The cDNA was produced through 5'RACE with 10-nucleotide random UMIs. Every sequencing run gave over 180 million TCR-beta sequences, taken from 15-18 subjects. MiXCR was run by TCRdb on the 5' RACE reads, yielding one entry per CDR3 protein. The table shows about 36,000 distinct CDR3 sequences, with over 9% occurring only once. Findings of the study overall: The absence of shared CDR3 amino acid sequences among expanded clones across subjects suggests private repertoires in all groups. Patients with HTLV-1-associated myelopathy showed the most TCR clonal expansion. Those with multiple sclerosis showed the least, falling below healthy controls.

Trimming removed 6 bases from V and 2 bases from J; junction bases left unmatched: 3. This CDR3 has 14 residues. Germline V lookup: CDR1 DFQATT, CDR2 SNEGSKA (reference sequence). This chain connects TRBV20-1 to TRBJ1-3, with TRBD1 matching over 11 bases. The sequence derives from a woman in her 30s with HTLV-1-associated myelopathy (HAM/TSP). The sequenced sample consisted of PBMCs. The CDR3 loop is CSAQDRGPGNTIYF. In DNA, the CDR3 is TGCAGTGCCCAGGACAGGGGGCCTGGAAACACCATATATTTT.